This passage covers 13 T cell receptor beta chains from one sample sequenced in a study of blood T cell repertoires in COVID-19 (dated by TCRdb to 2020 to 2022). Libraries were prepared through the immunoSEQ multiplex PCR assay. TCRdb obtained this table from immuneACCESS and retained in-frame rearrangements with V and J assigned. These tables miss some clones; where compared with another copy, unresolved V genes account for less than half of the shortfall, and the remainder is unexplained. Recorded for this sample are about 290,000 clones; roughly 90% of them occurred a single time. The ten top clones hold less than 0.95% of the sample. The sequenced sample consisted of peripheral blood. These receptors all stem from a woman in her thirties or forties who had recovered from COVID-19.

The chain uses TRBV5-6 and TRBJ1-2; D not resolved. Trimming pared 3 bases from V and 4 bases from J, leaving 13 bases between. This CDR3 region has 14 residues. From germline, CDR1 is SGHDT and CDR2 YYEEEE. This CDR3 is CASSSRWPGYGYTF. The CDR3 nucleotides read TGTGCCAGCAGCTCTCGATGGCCGGGCTATGGCTACACCTTC. Full variable domain (remainder filled in from reference TRBV5-6 and TRBJ1-2): DAGVTQSPTHLIKTRGQQVTLRCSPKSGHDTVSWYQQALGQGPQFIFQYYEEEERQRGNFPDRFSGHQFPNYSSELNVNALLLGDSALYLCASSSRWPGYGYTFGSGTRLTVV.

CDR3 nucleotides: TGCGCCAGCAGCCAAGCCCGGACAGTGGGCTATGGCTACACCTTC. Translating gives CASSQARTVGYGYTF. The J gene is TRBJ1-2, the V gene TRBV4-1; D is possibly TRBD1 (6 bases). This CDR3 region has 15 residues. The germline V gene encodes CDR1 MGHRA and CDR2 YSYEKL. Trimming took off 1 base at V and 4 bases at J, with 13 bases between the two ends.

The chain is built from TRBV5-1 and TRBJ2-3, with TRBD1 as a possible D gene (6 bases). In germline, CDR1 is SGHRS, CDR2 YFSETQ. This CDR3 region has 14 residues. V lost 7 bases and J lost 0, with 12 bases in between. CDR3 in amino acids: CASARGASTDTQYF. The DNA for the CDR3 is TGCGCCAGCGCCAGGGGCGCTAGCACAGATACGCAGTATTTT.

The chain links TRBV30 to TRBJ1-2, with 10 positions matching TRBD1. J gave up 2 bases and V 7 bases, and 10 bases lay outside the gene matches. Looked up from germline, CDR1 is GTSNPN and CDR2 is SVGIG (reference sequence). CDR3 length equals 15 residues. The CDR3 DNA is TGTGCCTACCGACAGGGGGCTGGGGTCAACTATGGCTACACCTTC. Translation: CAYRQGAGVNYGYTF.

The chain recombines TRBV6-6 with TRBJ1-5; no definite D call. V lost 2 bases and J lost 6, with 5 bases in between. The CDR3 is 12 residues long. Per germline, CDR1 MNHNY and CDR2 SVGAGI (reference sequence). CDR3 amino acids: CASSYPGQPQHF. CDR3 coding DNA: TGTGCCAGCAGTTACCCGGGTCAGCCCCAGCATTTT.

This clone has more than one count but fewer than ten. J is TRBJ1-5 and V is TRBV24-1; 9 bases agree with TRBD1. Trimming took 7 bases from V and 0 from J; bases not matched to a gene: 27. This CDR3 has 23 residues. The germline gives CDR1 KGHDR, CDR2 SFDVKD. CDR3: CATSPPTDRGFLCPFYSNQPQHF. The CDR3 bases are TGTGCCACCAGCCCCCCCACGGACAGGGGTTTCTTATGCCCCTTTTATAGCAATCAGCCCCAGCATTTT.

The chain recombines TRBV10-3 with TRBJ2-7, with 7 bases lining up with TRBD1. The germline V gene encodes CDR1 ENHRY and CDR2 SYGVKD. The CDR3 is 16 amino acids. The J segment lost 0 bases and the V segment lost 6 bases, leaving 11 bases of the junction unmatched. The CDR3 protein is CAISQISRGSSYEQYF. CDR3 nucleotide sequence: TGTGCCATCAGCCAAATCTCCAGGGGGAGCTCCTACGAGCAGTACTTC.

The CDR3 sequence: CASSENGQGGYEQYF. DNA for the CDR3: TGTGCCAGCAGTGAGAATGGCCAAGGGGGCTACGAGCAGTACTTC. J is TRBJ2-7 and V is TRBV2, with TRBD1 as a possible D gene (6 bases). This CDR3 comprises 15 residues. In germline, CDR1 is SNHLY, CDR2 FYNNEI. V was cut by 3 bases and J by 3 bases, with 15 bases left in between.

The V and J genes are TRBV5-1 and TRBJ2-3; D is undetermined. CDR1 is SGHRS and CDR2 is YFSETQ in the germline V gene. Trimming took off 4 bases at V and 1 base at J, with 13 bases between the two ends. The CDR3 has 15 amino acids. CDR3 DNA: TGCGCCAGCAGCCGCGACTCGGCCGGCACAGATACGCAGTATTTT. It is translated as CASSRDSAGTDTQYF.

The chain recombines TRBV5-1 with TRBJ2-7; 7 bases are a match to TRBD1. The CDR3 runs to 17 residues. The V segment lost 0 bases and the J segment 0 bases; nucleotides outside the gene matches: 9. Germline-derived CDR1 and CDR2 are SGHRS and YFSETQ. CDR3 sequence: CASSLGRGQAASYEQYF. CDR3 nucleotides: TGCGCCAGCAGCTTGGGGCGAGGACAGGCCGCCTCCTACGAGCAGTACTTC. Variable domain in full (rest from reference TRBV5-1 and TRBJ2-7): KAGVTQTPRYLIKTRGQQVTLSCSPISGHRSVSWYQQTPGQGLQFLFEYFSETQRNKGNFPGRFSGRQFSNSRSEMNVSTLELGDSALYLCASSLGRGQAASYEQYFGPGTRLTVT.

This clone was counted once. The V call is TRBV5-4, the J call TRBJ2-2, with 9 bases identical to TRBD1. Germline loops: CDR1 SGHNT, CDR2 YYREEE (reference sequence). V lost 0 bases and J lost 4; bases outside the gene matches: 4. This CDR3 comprises 16 residues. For the CDR3, the DNA is TGTGCCAGCAGCTTGGGGGGGACAGGGTTCACCGGGGAGCTGTTTTTT. It specifies CASSLGGTGFTGELFF.

The chain couples TRBV10-3 to TRBJ1-2, with a tentative D call TRBD1 (5 bases). Germline CDR1 and CDR2: ENHRY and SYGVKD. This CDR3 region has 14 residues. V lost 10 bases, J lost 2 bases, and 17 bases lay in between. CDR3 sequence: CATTMAGVNYGYTF. CDR3 nucleotide sequence: TGTGCCACCACGATGGCGGGGGTCAACTATGGCTACACCTTC.

The genes are TRBV19 and TRBJ1-3; D not resolved. Trimming stripped 7 bases from V and 2 bases from J, with 9 bases between. Germline V gene data show CDR1 as LNHDA and CDR2 as SQIVND (reference sequence). The CDR3 has 13 residues. The CDR3 region has the DNA TGTGCCAGTACTGGGAGCGCTGGAAACACCATATATTTT. As protein: CASTGSAGNTIYF. The whole variable domain, filled in from reference TRBV19 and TRBJ1-3, reads DGGITQSPKYLFRKEGQNVTLSCEQNLNHDAMYWYRQDPGQGLRLIYYSQIVNDFQKGDIAEGYSVSREKKESFPLTVTSAQKNPTAFYLCASTGSAGNTIYFGEGSWLTVV.